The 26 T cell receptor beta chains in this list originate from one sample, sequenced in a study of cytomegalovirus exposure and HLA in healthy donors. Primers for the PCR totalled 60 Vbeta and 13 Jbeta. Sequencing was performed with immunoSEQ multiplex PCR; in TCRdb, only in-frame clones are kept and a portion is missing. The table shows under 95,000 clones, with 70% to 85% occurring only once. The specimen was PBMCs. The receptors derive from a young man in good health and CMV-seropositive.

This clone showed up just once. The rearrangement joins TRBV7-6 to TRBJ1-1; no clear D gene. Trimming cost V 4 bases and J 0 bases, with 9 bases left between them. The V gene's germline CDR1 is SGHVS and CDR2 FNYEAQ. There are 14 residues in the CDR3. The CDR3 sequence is CASSSTTLNTEAFF. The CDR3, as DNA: TGTGCCAGCAGCTCCACGACATTGAACACTGAAGCTTTCTTT.

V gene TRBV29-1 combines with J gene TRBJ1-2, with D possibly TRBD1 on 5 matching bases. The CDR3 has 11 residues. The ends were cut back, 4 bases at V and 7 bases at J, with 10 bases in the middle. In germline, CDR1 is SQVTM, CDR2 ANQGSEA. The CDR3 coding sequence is TGCAGCGTTGTCAGGGAAGCTGGCTACACCTTC. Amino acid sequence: CSVVREAGYTF.

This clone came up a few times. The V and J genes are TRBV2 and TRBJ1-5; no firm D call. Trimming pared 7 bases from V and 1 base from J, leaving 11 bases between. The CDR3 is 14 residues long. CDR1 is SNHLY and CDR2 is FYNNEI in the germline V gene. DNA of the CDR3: TGTGCCAGCACCCGGGTTGCGAGCAATCAGCCCCAGCATTTT. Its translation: CASTRVASNQPQHF. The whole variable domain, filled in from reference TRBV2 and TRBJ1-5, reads EPEVTQTPSHQVTQMGQEVILRCVPISNHLYFYWYRQILGQKVEFLVSFYNNEISEKSEIFDDQFSVERPDGSNFTLKIRSTKLEDSAMYFCASTRVASNQPQHFGDGTRLSIL.

The DNA for the CDR3 is TGTGCCAGCAGTTTGACAGGGTTGAGCAATTCACCCCTCCACTTT. This sequence encodes CASSLTGLSNSPLHF. This sequence joins TRBV27 and TRBJ1-6; 7 nucleotides agree with TRBD1. Looked up from germline, CDR1 is MNHEY and CDR2 is SMNVEV (reference sequence). J gave up 7 bases and V 3 bases, and 6 bases lay outside the gene matches. The CDR3 sequence is 15 residues long.

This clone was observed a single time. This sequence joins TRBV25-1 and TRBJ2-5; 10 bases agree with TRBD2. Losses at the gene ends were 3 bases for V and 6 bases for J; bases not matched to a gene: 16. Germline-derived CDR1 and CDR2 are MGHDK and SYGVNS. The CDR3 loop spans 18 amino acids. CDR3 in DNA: TGTGCCAGCAGTGACACGTCTCGTCTAGCGGGGGTGAGAAAGACCCAGTACTTC. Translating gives CASSDTSRLAGVRKTQYF.

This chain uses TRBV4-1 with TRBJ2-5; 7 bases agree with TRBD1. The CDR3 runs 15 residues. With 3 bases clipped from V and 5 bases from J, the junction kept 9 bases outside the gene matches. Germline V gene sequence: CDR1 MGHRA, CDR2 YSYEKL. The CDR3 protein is CASSHMGQREETQYF. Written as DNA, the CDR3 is TGCGCCAGCAGCCACATGGGACAGCGAGAGGAGACCCAGTACTTC.

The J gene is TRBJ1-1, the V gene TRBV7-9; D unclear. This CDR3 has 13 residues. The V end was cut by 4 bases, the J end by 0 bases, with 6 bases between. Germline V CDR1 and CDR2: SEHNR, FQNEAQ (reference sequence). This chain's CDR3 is CASSWQVNTEAFF. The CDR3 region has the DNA TGTGCCAGCAGCTGGCAGGTGAACACTGAAGCTTTCTTT. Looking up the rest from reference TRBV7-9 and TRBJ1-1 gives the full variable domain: DTGVSQNPRHKITKRGQNVTFRCDPISEHNRLYWYRQTLGQGPEFLTYFQNEAQLEKSRLLSDRFSAERPKGSFSTLEIQRTEQGDSAMYLCASSWQVNTEAFFGQGTRLTVV.

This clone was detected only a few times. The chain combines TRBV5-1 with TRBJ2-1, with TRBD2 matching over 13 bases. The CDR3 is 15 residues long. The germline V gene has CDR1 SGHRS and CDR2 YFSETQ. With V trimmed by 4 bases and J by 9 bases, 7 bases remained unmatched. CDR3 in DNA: TGCGCCAGCAGCCCCGGACTAGCGGGAGTAGCTGAGCAGTTCTTC. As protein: CASSPGLAGVAEQFF.

CDR3 amino acids: CASSPSGRGTGGSNQPQHF. The DNA for the CDR3 is TGTGCCAGCAGCCCGTCTGGCCGAGGTACAGGCGGTAGCAATCAGCCCCAGCATTTT. The chain carries TRBV4-2 and TRBJ1-5; possible D gene TRBD1, 5 bases. This CDR3 contains 19 residues. V was trimmed by 4 bases and J by 0 bases, leaving 22 bases between them. Germline V lookup: CDR1 LGHNA, CDR2 YNFKEQ.

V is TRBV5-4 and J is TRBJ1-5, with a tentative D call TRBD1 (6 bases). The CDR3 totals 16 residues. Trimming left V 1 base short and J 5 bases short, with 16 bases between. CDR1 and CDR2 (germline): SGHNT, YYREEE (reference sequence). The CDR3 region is CASSLYTGAGDQPQHF. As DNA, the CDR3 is TGTGCCAGCAGCTTGTATACTGGGGCAGGGGATCAGCCCCAGCATTTT. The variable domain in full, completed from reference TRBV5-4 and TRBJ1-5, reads ETGVTQSPTHLIKTRGQQVTLRCSSQSGHNTVSWYQQALGQGPQFIFQYYREEENGRGNFPPRFSGLQFPNYSSELNVNALELDDSALYLCASSLYTGAGDQPQHFGDGTRLSIL.

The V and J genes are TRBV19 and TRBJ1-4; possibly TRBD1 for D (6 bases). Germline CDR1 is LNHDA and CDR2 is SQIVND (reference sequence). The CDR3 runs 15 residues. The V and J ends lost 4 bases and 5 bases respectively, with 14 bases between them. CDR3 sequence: CASSTPDSTNEKLFF. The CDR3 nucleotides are TGTGCCAGTAGTACTCCGGACAGTACCAATGAAAAACTGTTTTTT.

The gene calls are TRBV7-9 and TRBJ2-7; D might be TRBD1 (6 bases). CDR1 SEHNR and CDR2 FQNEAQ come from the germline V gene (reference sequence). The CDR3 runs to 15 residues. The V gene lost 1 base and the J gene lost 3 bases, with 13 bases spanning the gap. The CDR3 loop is CASSLVSGHVYEQYF. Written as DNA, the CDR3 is TGTGCCAGCAGCTTAGTATCGGGACACGTCTACGAGCAGTACTTC.

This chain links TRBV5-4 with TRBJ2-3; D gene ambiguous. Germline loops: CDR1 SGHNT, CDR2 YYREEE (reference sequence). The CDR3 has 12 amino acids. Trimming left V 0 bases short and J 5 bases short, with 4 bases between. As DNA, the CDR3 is TGTGCCAGCAGCTTGGGTATAGATACGCAGTATTTT. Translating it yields CASSLGIDTQYF.

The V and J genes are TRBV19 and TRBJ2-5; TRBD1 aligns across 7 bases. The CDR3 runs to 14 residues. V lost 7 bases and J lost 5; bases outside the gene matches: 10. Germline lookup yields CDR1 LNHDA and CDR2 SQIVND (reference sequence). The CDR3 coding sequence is TGTGCCAGTAATTCCCGGGCCAGGGGGGAGACCCAGTACTTC. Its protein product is CASNSRARGETQYF.

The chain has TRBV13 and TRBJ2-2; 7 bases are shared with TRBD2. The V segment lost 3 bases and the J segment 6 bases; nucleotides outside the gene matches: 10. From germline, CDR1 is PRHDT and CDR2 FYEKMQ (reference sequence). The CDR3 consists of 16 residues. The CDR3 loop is CASSFAGLDISGELFF. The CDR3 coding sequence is TGTGCCAGCAGCTTTGCCGGACTAGACATATCCGGGGAGCTGTTTTTT.

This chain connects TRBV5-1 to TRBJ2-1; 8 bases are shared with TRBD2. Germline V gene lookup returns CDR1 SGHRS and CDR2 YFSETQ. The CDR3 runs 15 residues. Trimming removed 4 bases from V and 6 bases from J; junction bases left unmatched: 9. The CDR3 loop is CASSAGTSRSNEQFF. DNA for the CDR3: TGCGCCAGCAGCGCCGGGACTAGTCGTAGCAATGAGCAGTTCTTC.

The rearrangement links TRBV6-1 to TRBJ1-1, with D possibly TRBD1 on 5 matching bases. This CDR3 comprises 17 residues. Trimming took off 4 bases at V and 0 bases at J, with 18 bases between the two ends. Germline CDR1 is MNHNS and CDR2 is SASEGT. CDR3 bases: TGTGCCAGCAGTGCAGGGACCGTCGGGGGAGTGAACACTGAAGCTTTCTTT. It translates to CASSAGTVGGVNTEAFF.

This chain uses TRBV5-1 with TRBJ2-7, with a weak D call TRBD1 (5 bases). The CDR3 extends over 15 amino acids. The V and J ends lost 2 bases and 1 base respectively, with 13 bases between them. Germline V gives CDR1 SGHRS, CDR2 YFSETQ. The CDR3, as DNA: TGCGCCAGCAGCTTTAAGCCCCAGGGTTCCTACGAGCAGTACTTC. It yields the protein CASSFKPQGSYEQYF.

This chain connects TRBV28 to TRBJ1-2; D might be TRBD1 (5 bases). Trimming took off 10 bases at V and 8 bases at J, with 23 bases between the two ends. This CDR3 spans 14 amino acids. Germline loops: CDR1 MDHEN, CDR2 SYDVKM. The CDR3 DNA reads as TGTGCCATCCAGGGAAGGGGATTTTCAGGCGGCTACACCTTC. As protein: CAIQGRGFSGGYTF.

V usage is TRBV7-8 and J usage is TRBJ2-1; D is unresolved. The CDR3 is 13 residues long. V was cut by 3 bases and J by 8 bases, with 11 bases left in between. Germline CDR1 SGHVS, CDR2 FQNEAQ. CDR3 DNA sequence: TGTGCCAGCAGCTTGACCCCTGAGGATGAGCAGTTCTTC. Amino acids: CASSLTPEDEQFF.

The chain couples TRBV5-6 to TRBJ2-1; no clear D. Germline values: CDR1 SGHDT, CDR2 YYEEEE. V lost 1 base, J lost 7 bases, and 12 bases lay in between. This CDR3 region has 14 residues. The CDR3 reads CASSLRLAVNEQFF. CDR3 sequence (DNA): TGTGCCAGCAGCTTGAGGTTAGCAGTAAATGAGCAGTTCTTC.

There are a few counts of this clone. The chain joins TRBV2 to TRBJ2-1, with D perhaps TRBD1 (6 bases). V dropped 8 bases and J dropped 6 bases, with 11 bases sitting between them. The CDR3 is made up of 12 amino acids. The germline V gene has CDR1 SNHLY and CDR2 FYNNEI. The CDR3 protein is CASRTGSNEQFF. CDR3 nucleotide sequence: TGTGCCAGCCGCACAGGGTCCAATGAGCAGTTCTTC.

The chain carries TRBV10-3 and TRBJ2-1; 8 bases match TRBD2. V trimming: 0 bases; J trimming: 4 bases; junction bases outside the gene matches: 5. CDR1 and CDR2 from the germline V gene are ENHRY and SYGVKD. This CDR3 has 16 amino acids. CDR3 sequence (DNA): TGTGCCATCAGTGAGTCGGCTAGCGGGTTGTACAATGAGCAGTTCTTC. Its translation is CAISESASGLYNEQFF.

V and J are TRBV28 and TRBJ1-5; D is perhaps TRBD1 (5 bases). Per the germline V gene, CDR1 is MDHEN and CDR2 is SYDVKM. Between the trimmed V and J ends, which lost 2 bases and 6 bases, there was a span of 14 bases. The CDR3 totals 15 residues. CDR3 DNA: TGTGCCAGCAGTTTAACCGGGACTCGGGGTCAGCCCCAGCATTTT. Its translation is CASSLTGTRGQPQHF.

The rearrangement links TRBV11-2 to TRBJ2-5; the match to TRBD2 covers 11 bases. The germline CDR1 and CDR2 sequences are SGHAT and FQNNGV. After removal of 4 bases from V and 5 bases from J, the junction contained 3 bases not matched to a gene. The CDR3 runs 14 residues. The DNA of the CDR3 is TGTGCCAGCAGCTCCTGGACTAGCGGGGAGACCCAGTACTTC. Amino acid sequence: CASSSWTSGETQYF. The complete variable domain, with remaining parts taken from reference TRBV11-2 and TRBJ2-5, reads EAGVAQSPRYKIIEKRQSVAFWCNPISGHATLYWYQQILGQGPKLLIQFQNNGVVDDSQLPKDRFSAERLKGVDSTLKIQPAKLEDSAVYLCASSSWTSGETQYFGPGTRLLVL.

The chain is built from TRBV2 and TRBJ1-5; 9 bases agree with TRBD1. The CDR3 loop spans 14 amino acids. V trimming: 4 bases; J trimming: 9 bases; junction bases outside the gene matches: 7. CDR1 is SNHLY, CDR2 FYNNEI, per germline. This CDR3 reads CASSGQGEAGPQHF. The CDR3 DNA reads TGTGCCAGCAGTGGACAGGGGGAAGCAGGGCCCCAGCATTTT.